These 8 T cell receptor beta chains were sequenced from one sample in a study of T cells after yellow fever vaccination. TCRdb used MiXCR to reprocess the 5' RACE reads, holding one entry per CDR3 protein. Among 300,000 to 350,000 distinct CDR3 sequences listed, around 4.4% were seen once. This specimen was PBMCs, taken 15 days after the yellow fever booster vaccination. The source of these receptors is a man aged 18 to 30 who received the YFV17D yellow fever vaccine.

A few counts support this clonotype. As DNA, the CDR3 is TGTGCCAGCAGCTTGGACTTAATGCGGAACACCATATATTTT. This encodes CASSLDLMRNTIYF. The chain has TRBV9 and TRBJ1-3; D is uncertain. With 4 bases removed from V and 7 bases from J, the gap between germline ends came to 15 bases. The CDR3 totals 14 residues. Germline CDR1 is SGDLS and CDR2 is YYNGEE.

The chain has TRBV6-5 and TRBJ2-2; 9 bases align to TRBD2. Germline trimming cut 0 bases from V and 7 bases from J; bases unmatched to any gene: 6. The CDR3 runs 16 residues. Germline-derived CDR1 and CDR2 are MNHEY and SVGAGI. CDR3 loop: CASSYSGGGALGELFF. CDR3 DNA sequence: TGTGCCAGCAGTTACTCCGGCGGGGGGGCTCTCGGGGAGCTGTTTTTT.

This clonotype was seen a handful of times. The chain combines TRBV6-2 or TRBV6-3 with TRBJ1-4; D uncertain. The CDR3 spans 15 residues. Trimming shortened V by 7 bases and J by 3 bases, and 15 bases separated the two germline ends. CDR1 is MNHEY, CDR2 SVGEGT, per germline. This chain's CDR3 is CASTSIRVANEKLFF. The CDR3 DNA sequence: TGTGCCAGCACGTCGATCCGCGTGGCTAATGAAAAACTGTTTTTT.

The table lists this clonotype with a few counts. V and J are TRBV19 and TRBJ2-1, with D possibly TRBD2 on 6 matching bases. V lost 10 bases and J 6 bases, leaving 19 bases between the germline ends. CDR1 and CDR2 from the germline V gene are LNHDA and SQIVND (reference sequence). The CDR3 length is 14 residues. CDR3 in DNA: TGTGCCACTCGGGAGAGGGGAACGGGCAATGAGCAGTTCTTC. The encoded protein is CATRERGTGNEQFF.

The chain uses TRBV12-3 or TRBV12-4 and TRBJ1-5; TRBD1 agrees at 8 bases. J gave up 3 bases and V 5 bases, and 12 bases lay outside the gene matches. This CDR3 region has 17 residues. This chain's CDR3 is CASSVRSGTGFNQPQHF. CDR3 in DNA: TGTGCCAGCAGTGTAAGGTCCGGGACAGGTTTCAATCAGCCCCAGCATTTT.

This clonotype was counted at least ten times. The chain employs TRBV4-3 and TRBJ2-3; 9 bases fit TRBD1. Germline CDR1 LGHNA, CDR2 YSLEER. V lost 5 bases, J lost 1 base, and 7 bases stayed unmatched. This CDR3 is built from 16 residues. The CDR3 spells CASSSGQGGGTDTQYF. The CDR3 coding sequence is TGCGCCAGCAGCTCGGGACAGGGTGGAGGCACAGATACGCAGTATTTT.

This clonotype turned up a few times. The chain links TRBV6-5 to TRBJ1-1; D may be TRBD1 (5 bases). The CDR3 is made up of 17 amino acids. V was shortened by 6 bases and J by 0 bases, with 20 bases between the two germline ends. The germline V gene encodes CDR1 MNHEY and CDR2 SVGAGI. The CDR3 bases are TGTGCCAGCAGCCCACGTGGTTTTATGGGGGTGAACACTGAAGCTTTCTTT. Its translation is CASSPRGFMGVNTEAFF.

This clonotype was counted between two and nine times. The V gene is TRBV29-1, the J gene TRBJ2-1; D call uncertain. Germline V gene lookup returns CDR1 SQVTM and CDR2 ANQGSEA. The ends were cut back, 1 base at V and 4 bases at J, with 5 bases in the middle. The CDR3 consists of 12 residues. CDR3 in DNA: TGCAGCGTTGAAGGCGCTTACAATGAGCAGTTCTTC. It specifies CSVEGAYNEQFF.